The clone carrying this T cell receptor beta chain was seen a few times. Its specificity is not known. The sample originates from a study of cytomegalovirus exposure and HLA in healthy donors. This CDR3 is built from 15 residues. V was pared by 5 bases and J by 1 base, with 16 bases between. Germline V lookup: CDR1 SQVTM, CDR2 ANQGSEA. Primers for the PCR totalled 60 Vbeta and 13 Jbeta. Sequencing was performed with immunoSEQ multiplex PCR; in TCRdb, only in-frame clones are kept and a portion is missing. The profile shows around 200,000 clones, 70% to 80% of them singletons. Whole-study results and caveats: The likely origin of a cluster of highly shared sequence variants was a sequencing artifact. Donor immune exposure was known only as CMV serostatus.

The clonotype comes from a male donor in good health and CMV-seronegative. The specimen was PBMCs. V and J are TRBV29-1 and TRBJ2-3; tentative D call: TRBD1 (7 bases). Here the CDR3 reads CSVNSQGGGTDTQYF. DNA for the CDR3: TGCAGCGTTAACTCCCAGGGGGGCGGCACAGATACGCAGTATTTT.